Presented here are 21 T cell receptor beta chains from one specimen sequenced in a study of shared clonotypes between healthy human individuals (dated by TCRdb to the early 2020s). The library relied on the immunoSEQ multiplex PCR assay. TCRdb took over this immuneACCESS table, retaining in-frame rearrangements with V and J assigned. Such tables are incomplete; in checked studies, under half of the missing clones stem from an unresolved V gene, and the remainder is unexplained. Counted in this sample were around 2.3 million clones; roughly 95% of them appeared once. 0.1% to 0.15% of the sample is held by the ten biggest clonotypes. Material for sequencing was naive CD4+ T cells sorted from blood. This specimen's cell subset or site label, interpreted: CD45RA+ positively selected. The receptors come from a man between 18 and 29 years old in good health.

The gene calls are TRBV7-2 and TRBJ2-7; 9 nucleotides match TRBD2. The CDR3 consists of 15 residues. J was trimmed by 6 bases and V by 1 base; bases with no gene match: 7. Germline CDR1 reads SGHTA; CDR2 reads FQGNSA. The CDR3 protein is CASSLGGSGSREQYF. The CDR3 DNA follows: TGTGCCAGCAGCTTAGGGGGTAGCGGGAGTCGCGAGCAGTACTTC.

V and J are TRBV4-1 and TRBJ2-7; the D gene is possibly TRBD2 (6 bases). CDR1 and CDR2 (germline): MGHRA, YSYEKL. V was cut by 3 bases and J by 0 bases, with 12 bases left in between. The CDR3 covers 15 residues. The CDR3 protein is CASSQGGTLSYEQYF. The CDR3 bases are TGCGCCAGCAGCCAGGGTGGGACTCTCTCCTACGAGCAGTACTTC.

The chain couples TRBV2 to TRBJ2-7; TRBD2 agrees at 8 bases. The CDR3 length is 16 residues. CDR1 and CDR2 from the germline V gene are SNHLY and FYNNEI. Losses at the gene ends were 8 bases for V and 2 bases for J; bases not matched to a gene: 14. CDR3 sequence: CASPPPGLGKTYEQYF. The CDR3 DNA reads TGTGCCAGCCCTCCCCCGGGACTAGGGAAAACCTACGAGCAGTACTTC.

In its sample, this clone was seen a few times. This chain links TRBV25-1 with TRBJ2-7; 11 nucleotides align to TRBD1. Trimming cost V 7 bases and J 6 bases; bases outside gene matches: 5. The germline gives CDR1 MGHDK, CDR2 SYGVNS. CDR3 length: 13 amino acids. CDR3 amino acids: CASKGTGGFEQYF. In DNA, the CDR3 is TGTGCCAGCAAGGGGACAGGGGGTTTCGAGCAGTACTTC.

V and J are TRBV19 and TRBJ2-5; D might be TRBD1 (6 bases). Per germline, CDR1 LNHDA and CDR2 SQIVND (reference sequence). V lost 5 bases, J lost 0 bases, and 13 bases lay in between. The CDR3 runs 15 residues. CDR3 nucleotides: TGTGCCAGTAGTCCAGACAGGAGCTACCAAGAGACCCAGTACTTC. It yields the protein CASSPDRSYQETQYF.

J is TRBJ2-7 and V is TRBV9; D might be TRBD2 (6 bases). With 0 bases removed from V and 7 bases from J, the gap between germline ends came to 14 bases. This CDR3 has 14 amino acids. Germline V CDR1 and CDR2: SGDLS, YYNGEE. The CDR3 is CASSVGSGLGEQYF. The CDR3 coding sequence is TGTGCCAGCAGCGTAGGTAGCGGCCTCGGGGAGCAGTACTTC. Together with reference TRBV9 and TRBJ2-7, the CDR3 gives the full variable domain: DSGVTQTPKHLITATGQRVTLRCSPRSGDLSVYWYQQSLDQGLQFLIQYYNGEERAKGNILERFSAQQFPDLHSELNLSSLELGDSALYFCASSVGSGLGEQYFGPGTRLTVT.

The chain is built from TRBV12-5 and TRBJ1-6, with D unresolved. Germline CDR1 LGHNT, CDR2 FRNRAP. CDR3 length: 15 residues. Deletions cut 1 base from V and 8 bases from J, with 12 bases between. Written as DNA, the CDR3 is TGTGCTAGTGGTTTGGGTCCCGCGTTCGATTCACCCCTCCACTTT. It is translated as CASGLGPAFDSPLHF.

The genes are TRBV7-8 and TRBJ1-2; 8 nucleotides match TRBD1. V gave up 2 bases and J gave up 3 bases; unmatched junction bases: 5. The length of the CDR3 is 15 residues. Germline lookup yields CDR1 SGHVS and CDR2 FQNEAQ. The CDR3 reads CASSLRDRGDYGYTF. CDR3 bases: TGTGCCAGCAGCTTACGAGACAGGGGAGACTATGGCTACACCTTC.

The DNA of the CDR3 is TGTGCCAGCGGTACTACGGGACAGGCCACCCCAGGCATTGAAAAACTGTTTTTT. Its translation: CASGTTGQATPGIEKLFF. The chain joins TRBV6-4 to TRBJ1-4; TRBD1 matches at 8 bases. Looked up from germline, CDR1 is MRHNA and CDR2 is SNTAGT. The CDR3 loop spans 18 amino acids. J was trimmed by 7 bases and V by 8 bases; bases with no gene match: 21.

The chain is built from TRBV2 and TRBJ2-5, with D perhaps TRBD1 (5 bases). V lost 7 bases to trimming and J lost 1 base, with 10 bases between them. The CDR3 spans 13 residues. Germline V gives CDR1 SNHLY, CDR2 FYNNEI. CDR3 sequence reads: CASTKQVQETQYF. CDR3 sequence (DNA): TGTGCCAGCACAAAACAGGTCCAAGAGACCCAGTACTTC.

The J gene is TRBJ2-3, the V gene TRBV30; D not certain. V lost 4 bases to trimming and J lost 6 bases, with 11 bases between them. The CDR3 length is 12 residues. Per germline, CDR1 GTSNPN and CDR2 SVGIG (reference sequence). The CDR3 is CAWTSLPDTQYF. Here the CDR3 DNA reads TGTGCCTGGACCTCCCTCCCGGATACGCAGTATTTT.

The V gene is TRBV28, the J gene TRBJ2-1, with 8 bases lining up with TRBD1. Germline V gene lookup returns CDR1 MDHEN and CDR2 SYDVKM. The CDR3 loop spans 16 amino acids. After removal of 1 base from V and 3 bases from J, the junction contained 5 bases not matched to a gene. The CDR3 region is CASSLYRGTFYNEQFF. The CDR3, as DNA: TGTGCCAGCAGTTTATACAGGGGGACCTTCTACAATGAGCAGTTCTTC.

A remark on this clone: This specimen includes other DNA sequences encoding the same CDR3. This chain connects TRBV5-1 to TRBJ2-1, with 7 positions matching TRBD2. Germline values: CDR1 SGHRS, CDR2 YFSETQ. J gave up 5 bases and V 0 bases, and 2 bases lay outside the gene matches. The CDR3 covers 14 residues. The CDR3 DNA is TGCGCCAGCAGCTTGGGGGACTATAACAATGAGCAGTTCTTC. Its protein is CASSLGDYNNEQFF.

V and J are TRBV19 and TRBJ2-2, with a possible D match to TRBD2 (5 bases). The length of the CDR3 is 14 residues. Germline V CDR1 and CDR2: LNHDA, SQIVND (reference sequence). The V and J ends lost 5 bases and 1 base respectively, with 8 bases between them. The CDR3 bases are TGTGCCAGTAGTCAAGGAGGGAACACCGGGGAGCTGTTTTTT. Translated, it gives CASSQGGNTGELFF.

The V call is TRBV10-2, the J call TRBJ2-1; D gene unclear. V was shortened by 6 bases and J by 0 bases, with 21 bases between the two germline ends. There are 18 residues in the CDR3. Germline V gives CDR1 WSHSY, CDR2 SAAADI. CDR3 residues: CASRKDRRPESSYNEQFF. The CDR3 DNA reads TGCGCCAGCAGAAAGGACCGTCGCCCCGAGAGCTCCTACAATGAGCAGTTCTTC.

This clone was found once. The V gene is TRBV27, the J gene TRBJ1-6; 7 bases map to TRBD1. Germline V CDR1 and CDR2: MNHEY, SMNVEV (reference sequence). The trim removed 0 bases at V and 0 bases at J, leaving 2 bases unmatched. There are 17 residues in the CDR3. Written as DNA, the CDR3 is TGTGCCAGCAGTTTATCGGCAGGGGGCTCCTATAATTCACCCCTCCACTTT. Translated, it gives CASSLSAGGSYNSPLHF.

On this clone itself: Other DNA sequences in this sample translate to the same CDR3. The J gene is TRBJ1-4, the V gene TRBV10-3; D might be TRBD1 (5 bases). V gave up 3 bases and J gave up 3 bases, with 11 bases separating them. The CDR3 has 15 amino acids. Germline lookup yields CDR1 ENHRY and CDR2 SYGVKD. In nucleotides, the CDR3 is TGTGCCATCAGTGATTCCGGGGGGGCTAATGAAAAACTGTTTTTT. Translating gives CAISDSGGANEKLFF.

V is TRBV18 and J is TRBJ2-2; D could derive from TRBD1 or TRBD2 (5 bases each). Per the germline V gene, CDR1 is KGHSH and CDR2 is LQKENI. The germline V and J ends were trimmed by 4 bases and 3 bases, with 9 bases remaining between them. There are 14 residues in the CDR3. As DNA, the CDR3 is TGTGCCAGCTCACAGGGGACCCACACCGGGGAGCTGTTTTTT. Protein sequence: CASSQGTHTGELFF.

CDR3 nucleotides: TGCGCCAGCAGCTCTGGACAGGGATGGAATTCACCCCTCCACTTT. Translation gives CASSSGQGWNSPLHF. V gene TRBV5-1 combines with J gene TRBJ1-6; TRBD1 agrees at 8 bases. Germline assignment: CDR1 SGHRS and CDR2 YFSETQ. This CDR3 has 15 amino acids. Unmatched junction bases numbered 6, after V lost 3 bases and J lost 7 bases.

The rearrangement joins TRBV5-1 to TRBJ2-5, with D possibly TRBD1 on 6 matching bases. The length of the CDR3 is 12 residues. V was clipped by 6 bases and J by 5 bases, with 11 bases between them. From germline, CDR1 is SGHRS and CDR2 YFSETQ. In nucleotides, the CDR3 is TGCGCCAGCAATCAGGGGAGTGAGACCCAGTACTTC. This sequence encodes CASNQGSETQYF. Full variable domain (remainder filled in from reference TRBV5-1 and TRBJ2-5): KAGVTQTPRYLIKTRGQQVTLSCSPISGHRSVSWYQQTPGQGLQFLFEYFSETQRNKGNFPGRFSGRQFSNSRSEMNVSTLELGDSALYLCASNQGSETQYFGPGTRLLVL.

The chain employs TRBV2 and TRBJ2-2; D unresolved. Trimming took 4 bases from V and 4 from J, leaving 10 bases between them. The CDR3 runs to 14 residues. CDR1 and CDR2 (germline): SNHLY, FYNNEI. CDR3 protein: CASSVLQTTGELFF. DNA for the CDR3: TGTGCCAGCAGTGTCTTACAGACCACCGGGGAGCTGTTTTTT.